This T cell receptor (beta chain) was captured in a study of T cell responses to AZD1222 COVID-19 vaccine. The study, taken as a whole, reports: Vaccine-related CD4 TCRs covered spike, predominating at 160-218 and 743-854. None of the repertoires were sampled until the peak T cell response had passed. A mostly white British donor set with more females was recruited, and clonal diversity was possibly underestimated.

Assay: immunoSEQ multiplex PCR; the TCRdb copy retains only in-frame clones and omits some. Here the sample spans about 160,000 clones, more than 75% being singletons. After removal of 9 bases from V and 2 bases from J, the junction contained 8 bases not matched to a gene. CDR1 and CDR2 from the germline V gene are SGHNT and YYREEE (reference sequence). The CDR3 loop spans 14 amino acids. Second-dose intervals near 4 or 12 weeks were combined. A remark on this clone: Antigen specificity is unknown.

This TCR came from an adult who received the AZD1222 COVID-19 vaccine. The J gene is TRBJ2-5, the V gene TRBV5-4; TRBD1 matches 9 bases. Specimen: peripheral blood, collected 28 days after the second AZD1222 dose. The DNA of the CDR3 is TGTGCCACCCGGGACAGGGCCTTACAAGAGACCCAGTACTTC. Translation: CATRDRALQETQYF.